The 5 T cell receptor beta chains in this list originate from one sample, sequenced in a study of blood T cells in healthy people across ages. The use of a sample-barcoded 5' primer and a J-beta primer mix characterized a second PCR of 7 to 11 cycles. In TCRdb, the 5' RACE reads were re-called with MiXCR into one record per CDR3 protein. Among about 540,000 distinct CDR3 sequences, about 25% were seen once, and the ten largest hold 8.7%. These sequences were also reported in another study, on T cells of mothers and their children.

The specimen sequenced was blood. These receptors were taken from a boy aged 10-17 years in good health.

The V call is TRBV5-1, the J call TRBJ1-2, with 11 bases lining up with TRBD1. The CDR3 covers 15 residues. Germline V gene sequence: CDR1 SGHRS, CDR2 YFSETQ. Unmatched junction bases numbered 5, after V lost 4 bases and J lost 3 bases. CDR3 nucleotide sequence: TGCGCCAGCAGCCCGAGGACAGGGGGCGACTATGGCTACACCTTC. This translates into CASSPRTGGDYGYTF.

This clonotype was detected only a few times. The chain recombines TRBV28 with TRBJ2-7; D gene ambiguous. Per germline, CDR1 MDHEN and CDR2 SYDVKM. This CDR3 is 12 amino acids long. V was cut by 3 bases and J by 4 bases, with 7 bases left in between. The CDR3 spells CASSLVEYEQYF. CDR3 nucleotides: TGTGCCAGCAGTTTGGTCGAGTACGAGCAGTACTTC.

V usage is TRBV20-1 and J usage is TRBJ1-3; maybe TRBD1 (5 bases). Germline V gives CDR1 DFQATT, CDR2 SNEGSKA (reference sequence). Trimming shortened V by 5 bases and J by 5 bases, and 13 bases separated the two germline ends. The CDR3 runs 13 residues. CDR3 loop: CSAFRDNRNTIYF. CDR3 sequence (DNA): TGCAGTGCTTTCAGGGATAATAGAAACACCATATATTTT.

The chain couples TRBV5-1 to TRBJ1-6; no clear D gene. V was cut by 0 bases and J by 5 bases, with 15 bases left in between. This CDR3 comprises 17 residues. The germline V gene has CDR1 SGHRS and CDR2 YFSETQ. For the CDR3, the DNA is TGCGCCAGCAGCTTGGTTAGCTGGGCTGACGATAATTCACCCCTCCACTTT. Translation gives CASSLVSWADDNSPLHF.

This clonotype came up a few times. The genes are TRBV20-1 and TRBJ2-7; tentatively, D is TRBD2 (6 bases). The V end lost 1 base, the J end lost 2 bases, and 21 bases lay between the germline ends. The germline V gene has CDR1 DFQATT and CDR2 SNEGSKA (reference sequence). The CDR3 has 17 amino acids. CDR3 protein: CSARGIGGDATPYEQYF. CDR3 nucleotides: TGCAGTGCTAGAGGAATCGGAGGGGACGCCACCCCCTACGAGCAGTACTTC.